A single sample gave rise to the 25 T cell receptor beta chains below, sequenced in a study of T cell clones after liver transplantation. TCRdb's table, derived via immunoSEQ multiplex PCR, lists solely in-frame clones and lacks some. The data contain fewer than 25,000 clones, over 85% of them singletons. The material was CD8+ T cells from blood, obtained about 26 months after liver transplant. These TCRs come from a human patient who received a liver transplant. Some T cells may be supplied by the graft donor.

The chain has TRBV6-5 and TRBJ2-3; 12 bases match TRBD2. The CDR3 has 13 residues. The germline gives CDR1 MNHEY, CDR2 SVGAGI. V dropped 7 bases and J dropped 5; count of bases not matched to a gene: 1. CDR3: CASTGLAGDTQYF. CDR3 bases: TGTGCCAGCACGGGACTAGCGGGAGATACGCAGTATTTT.

The CDR3 bases are TGTGCCAGCAGCTTGGTGCTAGCGGGAGTTTGGGGGACCCAGTACTTC. Translated: CASSLVLAGVWGTQYF. V is TRBV5-4 and J is TRBJ2-5, with 10 bases identical to TRBD2. The CDR3 spans 16 residues. CDR1 SGHNT and CDR2 YYREEE come from the germline V gene (reference sequence). V shed 0 bases, J shed 7 bases, and the junction held 9 bases outside the gene matches.

This chain connects TRBV10-3 to TRBJ2-1; no firm D call. The CDR3 runs 14 residues. V was trimmed by 4 bases and J by 5 bases, leaving 12 bases between them. Germline V CDR1 and CDR2: ENHRY, SYGVKD. CDR3 sequence reads: CAISVEDANNEQFF. The CDR3 DNA is TGTGCCATCAGTGTAGAGGACGCAAACAATGAGCAGTTCTTC.

V is TRBV9 and J is TRBJ2-3; D not certain. Between the trimmed V and J ends, which lost 3 bases and 2 bases, there was a span of 16 bases. Germline CDR1 and CDR2: SGDLS and YYNGEE. The CDR3 loop spans 16 amino acids. As DNA, the CDR3 is TGTGCCAGCAGCGCCTCCCTCCGAGAGGCCACAGATACGCAGTATTTT. As protein: CASSASLREATDTQYF.

The genes are TRBV28 and TRBJ2-1, with 7 bases matching TRBD2. This CDR3 contains 16 residues. The germline V gene encodes CDR1 MDHEN and CDR2 SYDVKM. J lost 4 bases, V lost 2 bases, and 8 bases had no gene match. The CDR3 loop reads CASSLVSSGLYNEQFF. DNA of the CDR3: TGTGCCAGCAGTTTAGTTAGTAGCGGGTTATACAATGAGCAGTTCTTC.

Remarks on this clone: Other DNA sequences in this sample translate to the same CDR3. This chain links TRBV18 with TRBJ2-7, with D unresolved. The V end was cut by 2 bases, the J end by 6 bases, with 5 bases between. CDR1 and CDR2 from the germline V gene are KGHSH and LQKENI. There are 11 residues in the CDR3. CDR3 nucleotide sequence: TGTGCCAGCTCACCATCGGTCGAGCAGTACTTC. The encoded protein is CASSPSVEQYF.

This clone was seen just once. This chain links TRBV4-3 with TRBJ2-7; the D is unclear. This CDR3 has 15 amino acids. V was pared by 0 bases and J by 2 bases, with 11 bases between. CDR1 LGHNA and CDR2 YSLEER come from the germline V gene. In nucleotides, the CDR3 is TGCGCCAGCAGCCAAGAGTTACTTGGGACCTACGAGCAGTACTTC. It translates to CASSQELLGTYEQYF.

This chain uses TRBV27 with TRBJ2-5, with 8 nucleotides matching TRBD2. The CDR3 length is 17 residues. Germline values: CDR1 MNHEY, CDR2 SMNVEV (reference sequence). The V gene end was trimmed by 2 bases and the J gene end by 3 bases; junction bases not matched to a gene: 11. The CDR3 bases are TGTGCCAGCAGTTTACTTGGTACTAGCGGAACGGAAGAGACCCAGTACTTC. Translation: CASSLLGTSGTEETQYF.

The V and J genes are TRBV20-1 and TRBJ2-7, with D unclear. The CDR3 has 11 residues. The V end was cut by 6 bases, the J end by 6 bases, with 12 bases between. Germline loops: CDR1 DFQATT, CDR2 SNEGSKA (reference sequence). The CDR3 spells CSAQTDFEQYF. The CDR3 DNA reads as TGCAGTGCCCAGACCGATTTCGAGCAGTACTTC.

This chain links TRBV2 with TRBJ2-1; D unclear. Germline lookup yields CDR1 SNHLY and CDR2 FYNNEI. V dropped 0 bases and J dropped 0 bases, with 9 bases sitting between them. The CDR3 runs to 16 residues. The CDR3 loop is CASSEALPSSYNEQFF. The CDR3, as DNA: TGTGCCAGCAGTGAAGCGCTTCCAAGCTCCTACAATGAGCAGTTCTTC.

The CDR3 DNA follows: TGTGCTAGTGGTTTGAGGGGGGGCACAGATACGCAGTATTTT. This codes for CASGLRGGTDTQYF. J is TRBJ2-3 and V is TRBV12-5; D could derive from TRBD1 or TRBD2 (6 bases each). The CDR3 loop spans 14 amino acids. Between the trimmed V and J ends, which lost 2 bases and 1 base, there was a span of 7 bases. Germline V gene sequence: CDR1 LGHNT, CDR2 FRNRAP.

The chain links TRBV27 to TRBJ2-7; possibly TRBD1 for D (6 bases). There are 13 residues in the CDR3. Germline assignment: CDR1 MNHEY and CDR2 SMNVEV (reference sequence). V was trimmed by 9 bases and J by 3 bases, leaving 15 bases between them. The CDR3 DNA is TGTGCCAGGGCAAAACGGGACAACTACGAGCAGTACTTC. Its translation: CARAKRDNYEQYF.

The genes are TRBV6-1 and TRBJ2-5; D is tentatively TRBD1 or TRBD2 (5 bases each). Trimming removed 11 bases from V and 5 bases from J, with 21 bases in between. CDR3 length equals 14 residues. Germline-derived CDR1 and CDR2 are MNHNS and SASEGT. Here the CDR3 reads CALGVLSLSETQYF. The CDR3 DNA is TGTGCCTTGGGGGTCCTCAGTCTTTCGGAGACCCAGTACTTC.

In nucleotides, the CDR3 is TGTGCCAGCACCGACCCGACAATTCCCACCCAGTACTTC. This translates into CASTDPTIPTQYF. The chain combines TRBV6-5 with TRBJ2-5; D gene ambiguous. Deletions cut 7 bases from V and 8 bases from J, with 17 bases between. The CDR3 totals 13 residues. Germline values: CDR1 MNHEY, CDR2 SVGAGI.

This clone was detected once. CDR3 bases: TGTGCCAGCACTTCGGTATACGTATACGAGCAGTACTTC. Translated, it gives CASTSVYVYEQYF. The chain is built from TRBV11-2 and TRBJ2-7; the D is unclear. The CDR3 extends over 13 amino acids. Germline assignment: CDR1 SGHAT and CDR2 FQNNGV. Trimming took off 7 bases at V and 4 bases at J, with 14 bases between the two ends.

This sequence joins TRBV4-2 and TRBJ2-2; the match to TRBD2 covers 7 bases. The V gene end was trimmed by 3 bases and the J gene end by 6 bases; junction bases not matched to a gene: 13. The CDR3 is 17 amino acids. From germline, CDR1 is LGHNA and CDR2 YNFKEQ. CDR3 residues: CASSQPFLRGKAGELFF. The DNA for the CDR3 is TGTGCCAGCAGCCAGCCCTTCTTGCGGGGGAAAGCCGGGGAGCTGTTTTTT.

This clone has a handful of counts. The DNA for the CDR3 is TGTGCCAGCAGTTCTACAGGGGGCCATCAGCCCCAGCATTTT. Translating it yields CASSSTGGHQPQHF. The chain has TRBV27 and TRBJ1-5, with 9 bases identical to TRBD1. Germline CDR1 MNHEY, CDR2 SMNVEV (reference sequence). The trim removed 4 bases at V and 5 bases at J, leaving 3 bases unmatched. This CDR3 contains 14 residues.

The chain couples TRBV9 to TRBJ2-1; possible D gene TRBD2, 6 bases. The germline gives CDR1 SGDLS, CDR2 YYNGEE. The CDR3 spans 13 residues. V was trimmed by 3 bases and J by 4 bases, leaving 8 bases between them. In nucleotides, the CDR3 is TGTGCCAGCAGCGCCGGAGGGTACAATGAGCAGTTCTTC. Its translation is CASSAGGYNEQFF.

V gene TRBV2 combines with J gene TRBJ1-5; D is possibly TRBD1 (5 bases). V was pared by 3 bases and J by 5 bases, with 20 bases between. From germline, CDR1 is SNHLY and CDR2 FYNNEI. The CDR3 totals 17 residues. The CDR3 DNA follows: TGTGCCAGCAGTGATCACATTGGGCCGACAGCCGATCAGCCCCAGCATTTT. Translation gives CASSDHIGPTADQPQHF.

The rearrangement links TRBV2 to TRBJ2-2; 12 bases match TRBD2. The ends lost 6 bases at V and 4 bases at J; junction bases unmatched: 6. CDR3 length equals 16 residues. CDR1 and CDR2 (germline): SNHLY, FYNNEI. CDR3 loop: CASSVAGLAGTGELFF. In DNA, the CDR3 is TGTGCCAGCAGCGTAGCGGGACTAGCGGGCACCGGGGAGCTGTTTTTT.

The chain employs TRBV2 and TRBJ2-2; D is undetermined. The CDR3 contains 11 residues. From germline, CDR1 is SNHLY and CDR2 FYNNEI. The V gene lost 2 bases and the J gene lost 5 bases, with 0 bases spanning the gap. CDR3 sequence: CASSETGELFF. Written as DNA, the CDR3 is TGTGCCAGCAGTGAAACCGGGGAGCTGTTTTTT.

V is TRBV7-6 and J is TRBJ2-7, with TRBD2 matching 9 bases. The ends lost 1 base at V and 2 bases at J; junction bases unmatched: 3. CDR1 SGHVS and CDR2 FNYEAQ come from the germline V gene. The CDR3 loop spans 15 amino acids. The CDR3, as DNA: TGTGCCAGCAGCTTAGAGGCTAGCGGGACCTACGAGCAGTACTTC. It encodes CASSLEASGTYEQYF.

The gene calls are TRBV7-7 and TRBJ2-1; D is undetermined. This CDR3 is built from 14 residues. V lost 1 base to trimming and J lost 8 bases, with 12 bases between them. Germline values: CDR1 SSHAT, CDR2 FNYEAQ (reference sequence). The CDR3 coding sequence is TGTGCCAGCAGCTTAGGTACTAAAAGCGATGAGCAGTTCTTC. It specifies CASSLGTKSDEQFF.

This chain joins TRBV7-9 and TRBJ2-1; tentatively, D is TRBD2 (5 bases). The germline V and J ends were trimmed by 4 bases and 8 bases, with 15 bases remaining between them. This CDR3 contains 14 residues. Germline lookup yields CDR1 SEHNR and CDR2 FQNEAQ (reference sequence). As DNA, the CDR3 is TGTGCCAGCAGCTCAGCAGTCTCTAGCTATGAGCAGTTCTTC. Translating it yields CASSSAVSSYEQFF.

The chain employs TRBV5-4 and TRBJ2-7; D ambiguous. This CDR3 spans 12 amino acids. The germline V and J ends were trimmed by 0 bases and 6 bases, with 7 bases remaining between them. In germline, CDR1 is SGHNT, CDR2 YYREEE (reference sequence). The CDR3 DNA is TGTGCCAGCAGCTTGGATTTGACCGAGCAGTACTTC. It encodes CASSLDLTEQYF. Full variable domain (remainder filled in from reference TRBV5-4 and TRBJ2-7): ETGVTQSPTHLIKTRGQQVTLRCSSQSGHNTVSWYQQALGQGPQFIFQYYREEENGRGNFPPRFSGLQFPNYSSELNVNALELDDSALYLCASSLDLTEQYFGPGTRLTVT.